This TCR beta chain was captured by sequencing in a study of identifying expanded T cells in peripheral blood. Findings and limits, study-wide: Approximately 2-week clone count variance significantly increased as total template count grew.

Only in-frame clones appear in the TCRdb table, and some are missing; sequencing was by immunoSEQ multiplex PCR. The sample has tens of thousands of clones; roughly 87% are singletons. A note on this clone: The antigen is unknown.

Germline-derived CDR1 and CDR2 are MNHNY and SVGAGI (reference sequence). The CDR3 length is 12 residues. The V and J ends lost 0 bases and 2 bases respectively, with 2 bases between them. Sequenced material: blood. This chain joins TRBV6-6 and TRBJ2-7; no clear D. The receptor was isolated from a person between 18 and 75 years old in good health. The chain's CDR3 is CASSYSTYEQYF. For the CDR3, the DNA is TGTGCCAGCAGTTACTCGACCTACGAGCAGTACTTC.